Listed below are T cell receptor beta chains from one sample, sequenced in a study of T cell responses to AZD1222 COVID-19 vaccine. Only in-frame clones appear in the TCRdb table, and some are missing; sequencing was by immunoSEQ multiplex PCR. The table records approximately 110,000 clones, around 86% of them present only once. Sequences were derived from peripheral blood, sampled on day 0 of AZD1222 vaccination. These receptors were collected from an adult in good health. The CDR3 runs from the conserved cysteine through the conserved F or W. A D gene is named only where the DNA matches it firmly. The listing skips clone size in some rows; elsewhere it reads once, few, many or a size class.

clone_size,j_call,v_call,d_call,cdr3_nt,cdr3_aa
once,TRBJ2-1,TRBV7-2,TRBD2,TGTGCCAGCAGCTCAAGACTAGCGGGAGAGGTTGAGCAGTTCTTC,CASSSRLAGEVEQFF
-,TRBJ2-1,TRBV6-5,TRBD2,TGTGCCGGAGCGGGGGGCCATGGTTCCTACAATGAGCAGTTCTTC,CAGAGGHGSYNEQFF
-,TRBJ1-5,TRBV18,-,TGTGCCAGCTCACCACCAGGGGCAGGCAATCAGCCCCAGCATTTT,CASSPPGAGNQPQHF
-,TRBJ2-2,TRBV27,-,TGTGCCAGCAGTTTAGGTGCCTATCAGACCGGGGAGCTGTTTTTT,CASSLGAYQTGELFF
once,TRBJ1-5,TRBV6-5,-,TGTGCCAGCACCCGGGGGGACATCAATCAGCCCCAGCATTTT,CASTRGDINQPQHF
-,TRBJ2-1,TRBV18,TRBD2,TGTGCCAGCTCACCTTCGGCTAGCGGGAGGCCGGTTGAGCAGTTCTTC,CASSPSASGRPVEQFF
-,TRBJ2-2,TRBV19,TRBD2,TGTGCCAGTAGTATAAGGCTAGCGGGAGCAACCGGGGAGCTGTTTTTT,CASSIRLAGATGELFF
-,TRBJ1-1,TRBV5-4,-,TGTGCCAGCAGCTTTAATATACAGGCGAACACTGAAGCTTTCTTT,CASSFNIQANTEAFF
-,TRBJ2-6,TRBV6-4,-,TGTGCCAGCAGTGTATGGGGATCTGGGGCCAACGTCCTGACTTTC,CASSVWGSGANVLTF
few,TRBJ1-5,TRBV12-3/TRBV12-4,-,TGTGCCAGCAGTCTAGGGAGGGACTCCCGCGATTTT,CASSLGRDSRDF
-,TRBJ2-7,TRBV5-1,TRBD2,TGCGCCAGCAGCTTGGCTAGCGGGAAAATCAACGAGCAGTACTTC,CASSLASGKINEQYF
-,TRBJ1-6,TRBV23-1,-,TGCGCCAGCAGTCAATCGCCGGCCCTCTATAATTCACCCCTCCACTTT,CASSQSPALYNSPLHF
-,TRBJ2-3,TRBV11-1,TRBD2,TGTGCCAGCAGCTCGGGGACTAGCGGGAGAGATACGCAGTATTTT,CASSSGTSGRDTQYF
-,TRBJ2-7,TRBV19,TRBD2,TGTGCCAGTAGTTCGACGGGGGGTTCCTACGAGCAGTACTTC,CASSSTGGSYEQYF
-,TRBJ1-5,TRBV30,-,TGTGCCTGGAGGGATCGAGGGGGAGTGGGCAATCAGCCCCAGCATTTT,CAWRDRGGVGNQPQHF
once,TRBJ2-1,TRBV4-2,TRBD1,TGTGCCAGCAGCCAAGATCAGGGGGCGGCTGAGCAGTTCTTC,CASSQDQGAAEQFF
few,TRBJ1-1,TRBV5-4,-,TGTGCCAGCAGCTTGATCTACGGACCGAACACTGAAGCTTTCTTT,CASSLIYGPNTEAFF
-,TRBJ2-7,TRBV5-1,TRBD1,TGCGCCAGCCGGGTTCAGGGGGCTGACGAGCAGTACTTC,CASRVQGADEQYF
-,TRBJ1-2,TRBV6-5,TRBD1,TGTGCCAGCAGTTACGGGACAGAAAACTATGGCTACACCTTC,CASSYGTENYGYTF
-,TRBJ1-1,TRBV5-4,-,TGTGCCAGCAGCTTAAGGGGGAACACTGAAGCTTTCTTT,CASSLRGNTEAFF
-,TRBJ2-1,TRBV14,-,TGTGCCAGCAGCCAAGATTCAGGCGGTTTTGAGCAGTTCTTC,CASSQDSGGFEQFF
-,TRBJ2-1,TRBV28,-,TGTGCCAGCAGTTCCGCCCTGGACAGGGGGTTAGCGGGGGAGAGCTCCTACAATGAGCAGTTCTTC,CASSSALDRGLAGESSYNEQFF
-,TRBJ2-3,TRBV18,-,TGTGCCAGCTCACCTCTAGAGCGTAGCACAGATACGCAGTATTTT,CASSPLERSTDTQYF
-,TRBJ2-3,TRBV7-7,TRBD2,TGTGCCAACGGGACTAGCGGGGGGGGTAGCACAGATACGCAGTATTTT,CANGTSGGGSTDTQYF
-,TRBJ2-7,TRBV2,TRBD2,TGTGCCAGCACCGCCCGGACTAGCGGGAGCGAGGCCTACGAGCAGTACTTC,CASTARTSGSEAYEQYF
-,TRBJ2-5,TRBV11-3,-,TGTGCCAGCAGCTTCGGGACCCAAGAGACCCAGTACTTC,CASSFGTQETQYF
-,TRBJ2-6,TRBV18,TRBD1,TGTGCCAGCTCGCCCCGGGACAGGGGCTCTGGGGCCAACGTCCTGACTTTC,CASSPRDRGSGANVLTF
-,TRBJ1-6,TRBV19,TRBD1,TGTGCCACTCCAGGGGGAGAAGCGGATAATTCACCCCTCCACTTT,CATPGGEADNSPLHF